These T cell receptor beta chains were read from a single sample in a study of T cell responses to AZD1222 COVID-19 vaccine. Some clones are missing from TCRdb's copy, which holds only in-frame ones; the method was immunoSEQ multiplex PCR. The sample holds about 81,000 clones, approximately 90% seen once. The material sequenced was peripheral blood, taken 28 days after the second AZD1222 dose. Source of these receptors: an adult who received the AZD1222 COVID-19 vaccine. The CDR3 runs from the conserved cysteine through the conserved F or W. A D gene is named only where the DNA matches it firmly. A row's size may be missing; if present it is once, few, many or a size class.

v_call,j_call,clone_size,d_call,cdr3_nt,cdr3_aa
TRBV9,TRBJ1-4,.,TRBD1,TGTGCCAGCAGCGTAGGAAGGGGGCTGGCTAATGAAAAACTGTTTTTT,CASSVGRGLANEKLFF
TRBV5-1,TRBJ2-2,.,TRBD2,TGCGCCAGCAGCATGAGCGGGGGGAACACCGGGGAGCTGTTTTTT,CASSMSGGNTGELFF
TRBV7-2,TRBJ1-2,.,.,TGTGCCAGCAGCTTAGTTGGGGGGATCAGGGGCTACACCTTC,CASSLVGGIRGYTF
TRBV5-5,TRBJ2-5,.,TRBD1,TGTGCCAGCAGCTCAAAAGGGACAGTGGCTGGAGAGACCCAGTACTTC,CASSSKGTVAGETQYF
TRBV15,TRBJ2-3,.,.,TGTGCCACCAGCGGGGGTGGGGGGCCAGATACGCAGTATTTT,CATSGGGGPDTQYF
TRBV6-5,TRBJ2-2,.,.,TGTGCCAGCAGGGAGGGGGCCGGCGGGGAGCTGTTTTTT,CASREGAGGELFF
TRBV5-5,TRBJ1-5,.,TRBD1,TGTGCCAGCAGCTCGGGACAGGGCCTCAATCAGCCCCAGCATTTT,CASSSGQGLNQPQHF
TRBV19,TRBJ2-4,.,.,TGTGCCAGTAGCCGGGACACAGAAAACATTCAGTACTTC,CASSRDTENIQYF
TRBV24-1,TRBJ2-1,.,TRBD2,TGTGCCTCCCAAGGGACTAGCAGCTCCTACAATGAGCAGTTCTTC,CASQGTSSSYNEQFF
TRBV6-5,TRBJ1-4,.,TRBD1,TGTGCCAGCAGCCAACGACAGGGGATTGAAAAACTGTTTTTT,CASSQRQGIEKLFF
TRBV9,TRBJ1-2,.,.,TGTGCCAGCAGCCTGGACACCAACTATGGCTACACCTTC,CASSLDTNYGYTF
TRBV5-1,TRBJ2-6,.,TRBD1,TGCGCCAGCAGCTCGAGGGGGACAGGTCCCTCTGGGGCCAACGTCCTGACTTTC,CASSSRGTGPSGANVLTF
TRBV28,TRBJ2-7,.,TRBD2,TGTGCCAGCAGTGGTACCGGGACTAGCGGGTGGCGGGAGCAGTACTTC,CASSGTGTSGWREQYF
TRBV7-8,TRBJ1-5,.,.,TGTGCCAGCAGCCGAGACAGGTTTTTCTCAAGCAATCAGCCCCAGCATTTT,CASSRDRFFSSNQPQHF
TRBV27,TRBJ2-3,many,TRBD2,TGTGCCAGCAGTCCTACGACTAGCGGGAGGACAGATACGCAGTATTTT,CASSPTTSGRTDTQYF
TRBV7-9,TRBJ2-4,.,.,TGTGCCAGCAGCTTAGACGCGGACCGACTTGACATTCAGTACTTC,CASSLDADRLDIQYF
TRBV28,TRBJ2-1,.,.,TGTGCCAGCAGTTTCCACCCTGGGGGGCTTGAGCAGTTCTTC,CASSFHPGGLEQFF
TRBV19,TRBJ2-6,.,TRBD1,TGTGCCAGTACCCTCGGCCCCGGGACAGGGGGCGGTGGGGCCAACGTCCTGACTTTC,CASTLGPGTGGGGANVLTF
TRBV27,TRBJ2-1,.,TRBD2,TGTGCCAGCGCGCCCCTAGCGGGAGTTGAGCAGTTCTTC,CASAPLAGVEQFF
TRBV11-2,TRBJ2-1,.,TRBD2,TGTGCCAGCAGCTTAGCGGGGGTTGGCGGGAGGATGAGAAACAATGAGCAGTTCTTC,CASSLAGVGGRMRNNEQFF
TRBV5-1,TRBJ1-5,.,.,TGCGCCAGCAGTATCGGAGCCGGGGGCAATCAGCCCCAGCATTTT,CASSIGAGGNQPQHF
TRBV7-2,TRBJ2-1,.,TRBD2,TGTGCCGGCAGCCTAGCGGGAGTTTCATACAATGAGCAGTTCTTC,CAGSLAGVSYNEQFF